This entry concerns a single T cell receptor beta chain. Per the study methods: Amplification of reference gene primers was used by the study to estimate nucleated cell counts. Sequencing used immunoSEQ multiplex PCR; TCRdb keeps in-frame clones, though not all of them. V and J calls and clone size follow that table, whereas D and trimming were derived from the DNA. The sample holds about 170,000 clones, 80% to 85% seen once. The sample is drawn from a study of blood T cell repertoires in COVID-19. Study details: PBMCs, B-cell-depleted T cells, or T cells were the source of the cDNA or gDNA that made up the material.

Trimming removed 0 bases at V and 10 bases at J, with 9 bases between. The CDR3 length is 13 residues. The origin of this receptor is a man in his 70s with active or convalescent COVID-19. The J gene is TRBJ1-4, the V gene TRBV12-3 or TRBV12-4; TRBD1 is a possible D gene (5 bases). What was sequenced was peripheral blood. The CDR3 nucleotides are TGTGCCAGCAGTTTAGCGCGGGGGGGAAAACTGTTTTTT. It translates to CASSLARGGKLFF.